This T cell receptor (beta chain) was identified during a study of blood T cell repertoires in COVID-19 (dated by TCRdb to 2020 to 2022). As for the study more broadly: Samples covering the acute and convalescent phases of COVID-19 were provided by collaborators in the United States, Italy and Spain. The material from the prospective study consisted of cDNA or gDNA derived from T cells, B-cell-depleted T cells, or PBMCs. Subjects who had been exposed to COVID-19, were actively infected with it, or had recovered from it provided the deeply sampled blood TCRbeta repertoires that made up the dataset. The repertoires were released in a freely available public database meant as a resource for research on the immune response to SARS-CoV-2. Samples came from the ongoing ImmuneRACE study (first 160 participants) plus 1,254 subjects from 6 global collaborators. A de-identified subject ID, COVID-19 status, age in years and sex were almost always included in the sample metadata. Where HLA class I and class II types were available, the types were taken from metadata supplied by the sample provider, not from assay-based typing.

V trim: 3 bases; J trim: 6 bases; unmatched bases: 18. CDR1 SGHNT and CDR2 YYREEE are derived from the germline V gene (reference sequence). CDR3 length: 18 amino acids, cysteine to phenylalanine. Of all the DNA, just the CDR3 is kept, 54 bases in frame from base 1. General study outcomes and caveats: The amount of clinical and demographic metadata varied by source and participant and was provided uncurated.

The immunoSEQ Assay, a bias-controlled multiplex PCR, was used to amplify TCRbeta CDR3 regions from genomic DNA. As for how the authors treated the data: The number of nucleated cells in each sample was estimated by amplification of reference gene primers within the assay. Sequence reads were collapsed and filtered to measure the absolute abundance of every unique TCRbeta CDR3 rearrangement. For each sample, productive Simpson clonality was calculated as the square root of Simpson's diversity index across productive rearrangements. TCRdb's version of the immuneACCESS table is confined to in-frame rearrangements and falls short of the full clone set. An unresolved V gene accounts for under half of the shortfall where checked; the remainder is of unknown origin. V and J calls plus clone size are reproduced from that table; the DNA served to infer D and trimming. Here the sample has under 60,000 clones; approximately 82% occur a single time. Of the sample, over 3.5% falls within the top ten clones.

The collaborating institutions used their own protocols to collect whole blood in K2EDTA tubes. For TCRbeta analysis, collaborator samples were shipped as frozen whole blood, as isolated PBMCs, or as DNA extracted from either sample type. Concerning this clone: Which antigen it targets is not known. The input lacks base qualities; no much larger clone sits a single base away.

Sequencing was carried out using peripheral blood. This receptor was identified in a man aged 60 to 69 with acute or convalescent COVID-19. The rearranged segments are TRBV5-4 and TRBJ1-1, and 9 bases in between align with TRBD1. The nucleotides are TGTGCCAGCAGCTCGTATTCACAGGGGGCGGAAATCCGGGCTGAAGCTTTCTTT. This is translated as CASSSYSQGAEIRAEAFF. The entire variable domain, with the stretches around the CDR3 drawn from the reference TRBV5-4 and TRBJ1-1 proteins, is ETGVTQSPTHLIKTRGQQVTLRCSSQSGHNTVSWYQQALGQGPQFIFQYYREEENGRGNFPPRFSGLQFPNYSSELNVNALELDDSALYLCASSSYSQGAEIRAEAFFGQGTRLTVV.